This T cell receptor beta chain is from a study of post-analysis software for immune sequencing data. For this clonotype: Its matching antigen is unknown.

Points from the study as a whole: There were five TRBV segments more frequent in patients than controls, and TRBV5-6, TRBV5-1 and TRBV20-1 were among them.

Trimming left V 4 bases short and J 1 base short, with 7 bases between. The length of the CDR3 is 14 residues. Germline CDR1 and CDR2: ENHRY and SYGVKD. Unique molecular identifiers were present in the TCR beta cDNA libraries. In TCRdb, the PCR reads were re-called with MiXCR into one record per CDR3 protein. Of 170,000 or so distinct CDR3 sequences listed, about 30% are singletons. The sample was blood. The chain employs TRBV10-3 and TRBJ2-2; D might be TRBD1 (5 bases). The TCR sequence derives from a girl under 18 with multiple sclerosis. The CDR3 coding sequence is TGTGCCATCAGTGCAACAGGGAACACCGGGGAGCTGTTTTTT. Protein product: CAISATGNTGELFF.